This TCR beta chain comes out of a study of T cell repertoires in cytomegalovirus infection. Study-wide background: Signatures in public TCR beta sequences pointed to both CMV infection and matching HLA type.

TCRdb reanalysed the reads using MiXCR and keeps one entry per CDR3 protein. The sample has fewer than 350,000 distinct CDR3 sequences; 8% to 10% are singletons. The study, taken as a whole, reports: Summed public TCR beta family frequency identified CMV carriers bearing the relevant HLA.

The CDR3 loop spans 13 amino acids. The V end lost 3 bases, the J end lost 1 base, and 10 bases lay between the germline ends. Germline loops: CDR1 GTSNPN, CDR2 SVGIG (reference sequence). This clonotype showed up just a few times. As yet, its antigen is unknown. V and J are TRBV30 and TRBJ2-7; D gene uncertain. Material for sequencing was PBMCs. This TCR was sampled from a human donor in good health (CMV status not recorded). Some clones in this sample may be carry-over from other donors' samples. The CDR3 sequence is CAWRTGGSYEQYF. CDR3 DNA sequence: TGTGCCTGGAGAACGGGTGGATCCTACGAGCAGTACTTC.